Given below is one T cell receptor beta chain in context. The sample is drawn from a study of control samples from healthy donors and cancer patients. Sequencing was performed with immunoSEQ multiplex PCR; in TCRdb, only in-frame clones are kept and a portion is missing. The data contain 120,000 or so clones, 89% of them singletons. CDR1 and CDR2 from the germline V gene are SGDLS and YYNGEE. The V gene end was trimmed by 4 bases and the J gene end by 0 bases; junction bases not matched to a gene: 6. This CDR3 is 16 amino acids long. The TCR comes from a man between 50 and 59 years old in good health. The chain uses TRBV9 and TRBJ2-1; 8 nucleotides line up with TRBD1. The sample consisted of blood. The CDR3 here is CASSYLTGGSYNEQFF. The CDR3 DNA follows: TGTGCCAGCAGCTACCTAACAGGGGGCTCCTACAATGAGCAGTTCTTC.